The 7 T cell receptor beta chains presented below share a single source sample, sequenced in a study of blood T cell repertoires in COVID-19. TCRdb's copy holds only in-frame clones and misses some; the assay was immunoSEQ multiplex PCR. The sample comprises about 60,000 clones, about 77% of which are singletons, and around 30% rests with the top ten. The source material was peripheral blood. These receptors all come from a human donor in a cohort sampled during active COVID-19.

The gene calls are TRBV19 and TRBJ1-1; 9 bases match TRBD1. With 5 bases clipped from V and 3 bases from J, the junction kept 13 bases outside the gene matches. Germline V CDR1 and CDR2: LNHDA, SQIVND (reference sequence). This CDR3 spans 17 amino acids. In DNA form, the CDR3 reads TGTGCCAGTAGTCCCGGGACAGGGTTTTTGGTGGACACTGAAGCTTTCTTT. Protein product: CASSPGTGFLVDTEAFF.

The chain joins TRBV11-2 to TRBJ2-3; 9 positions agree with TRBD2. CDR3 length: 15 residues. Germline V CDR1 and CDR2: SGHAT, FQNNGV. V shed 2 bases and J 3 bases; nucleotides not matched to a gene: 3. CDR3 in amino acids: CASSLRAGGTDTQYF. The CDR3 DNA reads TGTGCCAGCAGCTTAAGGGCGGGGGGGACAGATACGCAGTATTTT.

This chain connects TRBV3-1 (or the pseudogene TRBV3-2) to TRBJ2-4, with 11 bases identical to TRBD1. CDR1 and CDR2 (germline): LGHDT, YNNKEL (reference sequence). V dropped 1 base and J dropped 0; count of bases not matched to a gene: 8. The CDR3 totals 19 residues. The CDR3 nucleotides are TGTGCCAGCAGCCAAGGGGACAGGGGGTTAACTTTAGCCAAAAACATTCAGTACTTC. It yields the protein CASSQGDRGLTLAKNIQYF.

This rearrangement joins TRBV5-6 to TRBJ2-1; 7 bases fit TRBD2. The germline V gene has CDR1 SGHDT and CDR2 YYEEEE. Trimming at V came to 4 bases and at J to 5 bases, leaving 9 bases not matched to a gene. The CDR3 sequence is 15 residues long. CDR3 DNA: TGTGCCAGCAGCCTCCCTGGGGGGGTTCACAATGAGCAGTTCTTC. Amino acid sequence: CASSLPGGVHNEQFF.

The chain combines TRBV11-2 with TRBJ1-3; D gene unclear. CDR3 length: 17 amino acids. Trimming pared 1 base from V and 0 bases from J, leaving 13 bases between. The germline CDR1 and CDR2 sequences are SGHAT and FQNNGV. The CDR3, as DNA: TGTGCCAGCAGCTTAGTGGCAACAGCTCTCTCTGGAAACACCATATATTTT. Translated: CASSLVATALSGNTIYF.

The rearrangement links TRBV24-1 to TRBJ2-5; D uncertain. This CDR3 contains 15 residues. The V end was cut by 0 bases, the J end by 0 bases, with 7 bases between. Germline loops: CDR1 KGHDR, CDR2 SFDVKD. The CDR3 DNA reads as TGTGCCACCAGTGATTTGACGGAGTACCAAGAGACCCAGTACTTC. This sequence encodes CATSDLTEYQETQYF.

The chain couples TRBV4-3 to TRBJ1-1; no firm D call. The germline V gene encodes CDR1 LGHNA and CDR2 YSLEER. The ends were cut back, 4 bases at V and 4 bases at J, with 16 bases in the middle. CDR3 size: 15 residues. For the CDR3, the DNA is TGCGCCAGCAGCCCCTCGGGAGCTTACCGCACTGAAGCTTTCTTT. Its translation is CASSPSGAYRTEAFF.